This T cell receptor (beta chain) emerged from a study of regulatory T cells in long-lasting Graves disease. The study, taken as a whole, reports: Preferential use of TRBV28, TRBJ1-2 and TRBJ2-5 was seen in persistent disease.

In building TCR beta libraries, iRepertoire HTBI primers were used together with Arm-PCR of CDR3 regions. TCRdb used MiXCR to reprocess the multiplex PCR reads, holding one entry per CDR3 protein. Of a few hundred thousand distinct CDR3 sequences in the sample, around 24% were seen once. With regard to this clonotype: What it binds is not known. The CDR3 does not close with the conserved phenylalanine or tryptophan, likely indicating a read error.

The CDR3 spans 14 residues. Germline-derived CDR1 and CDR2 are MDHEN and SYDVKM. V gave up 4 bases and J gave up 2 bases; unmatched junction bases: 2. Indicated time point: persistent/refractory GD, antithyroid drugs over 5 years with positive TRAb. PBMC-derived RNA was used for the TCR library. The rearrangement joins TRBV28 to TRBJ1-5; TRBD1 matches at 7 bases. The sequence came from a female donor with Graves disease. Sequencing used peripheral blood mononuclear cells (PBMCs), obtained when the disease was refractory, from a patient treated with antithyroid drugs. This CDR3 reads CASSSGQRNQPQHL. The CDR3 DNA reads as TGTGCCAGCAGTTCGGGACAGCGCAATCAGCCCCAGCATCTT.